Presented here are 4 T cell receptor beta chains from one specimen sequenced in a study of graft-versus-host responses after intestinal transplantation. No antigen is known for these receptors. This table comes from immunoSEQ multiplex PCR, and its TCRdb copy is limited to in-frame clones, with some not included. The sample consists of about 120,000 clones, approximately 93% of them appearing once. This material consisted of unstimulated CD8+ T cells sorted from spleen or lymph node cells, taken before transplant. The receptors derive from a human donor who was the organ donor for an intestinal transplant.

The chain joins TRBV6-5 to TRBJ2-1; 10 nucleotides align to TRBD2. The V gene's germline CDR1 is MNHEY and CDR2 SVGAGI. The CDR3 covers 14 residues. J was trimmed by 7 bases and V by 6 bases; bases with no gene match: 6. The DNA of the CDR3 is TGTGCCAGCAGGCACGAAGCGGGAGGGAATGAGCAGTTCTTC. It encodes CASRHEAGGNEQFF.

The gene calls are TRBV5-6 and TRBJ2-3; D call uncertain. V was pared by 0 bases and J by 6 bases, with 11 bases between. This CDR3 has 14 residues. Per the germline V gene, CDR1 is SGHDT and CDR2 is YYEEEE. This chain's CDR3 is CASSLGSMLDTQYF. As DNA, the CDR3 is TGTGCCAGCAGCTTGGGCTCCATGCTTGATACGCAGTATTTT.

The chain joins TRBV9 to TRBJ2-1, with 15 nucleotides matching TRBD2. The J segment lost 1 base and the V segment lost 2 bases, leaving 1 base of the junction unmatched. There are 17 residues in the CDR3. Germline loops: CDR1 SGDLS, CDR2 YYNGEE. The CDR3 region is CASSVGTSGRSYNEQFF. CDR3 sequence (DNA): TGTGCCAGCAGCGTCGGGACTAGCGGGAGGTCCTACAATGAGCAGTTCTTC.

The V gene is TRBV14, the J gene TRBJ2-1, with D possibly matching TRBD1 (5 bases). CDR3 length: 12 amino acids. CDR1 is SGHDN and CDR2 is FVKESK in the germline V gene. V was trimmed by 4 bases and J by 4 bases, leaving 5 bases between them. The CDR3 spells CASSRTYNEQFF. The CDR3 DNA sequence: TGTGCCAGCAGCCGGACATACAATGAGCAGTTCTTC.